The 23 T cell receptor beta chains below were found in one sample sequenced in a study of blood T cell repertoires in COVID-19. Profiling relied on immunoSEQ multiplex PCR, and the TCRdb table lists in-frame clones only, not all of them. The sample shows roughly 100,000 clones, roughly 81% of them seen only once. Sample: peripheral blood. These receptors all stem from a woman in her 70s with acute or convalescent COVID-19.

J is TRBJ2-7 and V is TRBV7-2; 7 bases align to TRBD2. V gave up 5 bases and J gave up 2 bases; unmatched junction bases: 12. This CDR3 has 16 residues. Germline V lookup: CDR1 SGHTA, CDR2 FQGNSA. CDR3 in amino acids: CASSHPTTSSTYEQYF. CDR3 DNA: TGTGCCAGCAGCCACCCTACGACTAGCAGCACCTACGAGCAGTACTTC.

The chain uses TRBV13 and TRBJ1-5, with a possible D match to TRBD1 (6 bases). This CDR3 spans 15 amino acids. V was shortened by 5 bases and J by 1 base, with 12 bases between the two germline ends. Germline CDR1 reads PRHDT; CDR2 reads FYEKMQ (reference sequence). CDR3 sequence: CASSQGHGSNQPQHF. The CDR3 nucleotides read TGTGCCAGCAGCCAGGGGCACGGGAGCAATCAGCCCCAGCATTTT.

V gene TRBV7-8 combines with J gene TRBJ1-1; maybe TRBD1 (6 bases). CDR1 and CDR2 (germline): SGHVS, FQNEAQ. The V end was cut by 5 bases, the J end by 4 bases, with 17 bases between. The length of the CDR3 is 15 residues. The DNA for the CDR3 is TGTGCCAGCAGCCCCGCCTTGACAGGTCTCACTGAAGCTTTCTTT. Its translation is CASSPALTGLTEAFF.

This chain uses TRBV5-1 with TRBJ2-3; no firm D call. Germline assignment: CDR1 SGHRS and CDR2 YFSETQ. Trimming removed 0 bases from V and 4 bases from J, with 12 bases in between. This CDR3 contains 15 residues. CDR3 protein: CASSLGPSMADTQYF. The CDR3 coding sequence is TGCGCCAGCAGCTTGGGGCCCTCCATGGCAGATACGCAGTATTTT.

The chain carries TRBV6-2 or TRBV6-3 and TRBJ1-1; 9 bases align to TRBD1. J was trimmed by 1 base and V by 5 bases; bases with no gene match: 8. This CDR3 spans 16 amino acids. From germline, CDR1 is MNHEY and CDR2 SVGEGT. This CDR3 reads CASSRDRVAQNTEAFF. Written as DNA, the CDR3 is TGTGCCAGCAGTCGGGACAGGGTAGCACAGAACACTGAAGCTTTCTTT.

V and J are TRBV6-6 and TRBJ1-4; possibly TRBD1 for D (6 bases). Germline V gene lookup returns CDR1 MNHNY and CDR2 SVGAGI (reference sequence). The CDR3 is 14 residues long. The germline V and J ends were trimmed by 7 bases and 0 bases, with 9 bases remaining between them. CDR3 in amino acids: CASNNRATNEKLFF. The CDR3 DNA reads as TGTGCCAGCAACAACAGGGCAACTAATGAAAAACTGTTTTTT.

V gene TRBV30 combines with J gene TRBJ1-2; 8 bases are a match to TRBD1. This CDR3 is 15 amino acids long. The V gene end was trimmed by 1 base and the J gene end by 3 bases; junction bases not matched to a gene: 7. Germline lookup yields CDR1 GTSNPN and CDR2 SVGIG (reference sequence). The CDR3 sequence is CAWSADRGAYYGYTF. CDR3 bases: TGTGCCTGGAGTGCCGACAGGGGTGCTTACTATGGCTACACCTTC.

This clone was counted only a few times. This chain joins TRBV19 and TRBJ1-2; D is ambiguous. V was cut by 4 bases and J by 3 bases, with 12 bases left in between. The CDR3 is made up of 14 amino acids. CDR1 and CDR2 (germline): LNHDA, SQIVND (reference sequence). The CDR3 DNA sequence: TGTGCCAGTAGTAAGGAACACGGGGACTATGGCTACACCTTC. Its translation: CASSKEHGDYGYTF.

The chain employs TRBV15 and TRBJ2-3; a weak D match, TRBD2 (5 bases). Deletions cut 3 bases from V and 2 bases from J, with 18 bases between. The germline gives CDR1 LNHNV, CDR2 YYDKDF (reference sequence). The CDR3 has 17 amino acids. CDR3 amino acids: CATSREVGLSNTDTQYF. The CDR3 DNA is TGTGCCACCAGCAGGGAGGTTGGGTTAAGCAACACAGATACGCAGTATTTT.

V and J are TRBV7-3 and TRBJ2-1; D possibly corresponds to TRBD1 (5 bases). Germline CDR1 and CDR2: SGHTA and FQGTGA. Trimming stripped 3 bases from V and 7 bases from J, with 19 bases between. The CDR3 totals 16 residues. DNA for the CDR3: TGTGCCAGCAGCTTTGCAGGGCCTCCGCGTCTAAATGAGCAGTTCTTC. Its translation is CASSFAGPPRLNEQFF.

Note on this clone: The DNA is left out, because the CDR3 cannot be placed on it with certainty; the CDR3 is given as TCRdb lists it. The rearrangement links TRBV27 to TRBJ1-1; the table's D call of TRBD1 was not tested on the DNA. Looked up from germline, CDR1 is MNHEY and CDR2 is SMNVEV (reference sequence). Both ends counted, the CDR3 spans 15 residues. CDR3 in amino acids: CASSTSTGGNAEAFF.

The V call is TRBV7-8, the J call TRBJ2-2, with 12 nucleotides matching TRBD2. V was pared by 3 bases and J by 5 bases, with 10 bases of the junction left unmatched. CDR3 length equals 18 residues. Looked up from germline, CDR1 is SGHVS and CDR2 is FQNEAQ. CDR3: CASSLPGLAGWGTGELFF. The CDR3 nucleotides read TGTGCCAGCAGCTTGCCCGGACTAGCGGGATGGGGGACCGGGGAGCTGTTTTTT.

The rearrangement uses TRBV10-2 and TRBJ1-4; 9 nucleotides match TRBD1. With V trimmed by 6 bases and J by 7 bases, 6 bases remained unmatched. Germline-derived CDR1 and CDR2 are WSHSY and SAAADI. The CDR3 has 14 residues. The CDR3 DNA sequence: TGCGCCAGCAGAGGGACAGGGAAGTTTGAAAAACTGTTTTTT. Translated, it gives CASRGTGKFEKLFF.

The rearrangement links TRBV14 to TRBJ2-1; 10 nucleotides line up with TRBD2. V lost 4 bases to trimming and J lost 2 bases; unmatched junction nucleotides: 5. Germline V CDR1 and CDR2: SGHDN, FVKESK. This CDR3 has 16 amino acids. The CDR3 sequence is CASSPLAGVPYNEQFF. The CDR3, as DNA: TGTGCCAGCAGCCCTCTAGCGGGAGTTCCCTACAATGAGCAGTTCTTC. Complete variable domain (other parts from reference TRBV14 and TRBJ2-1): EAGVTQFPSHSVIEKGQTVTLRCDPISGHDNLYWYRRVMGKEIKFLLHFVKESKQDESGMPNNRFLAERTGGTYSTLKVQPAELEDSGVYFCASSPLAGVPYNEQFFGPGTRLTVL.

This chain connects TRBV28 to TRBJ1-1; D possibly corresponds to TRBD1 (5 bases). Trimming removed 6 bases from V and 4 bases from J, with 15 bases in between. Germline V gives CDR1 MDHEN, CDR2 SYDVKM. The CDR3 spans 14 residues. CDR3 nucleotide sequence: TGTGCCAGCAGCCCTCCGGGGGATATCACTGAAGCTTTCTTT. Protein sequence: CASSPPGDITEAFF.

The chain carries TRBV19 and TRBJ2-3; 10 bases fit TRBD2. The junction had 8 bases not matched to a gene; V was cut back by 6 bases and J by 2 bases. There are 16 residues in the CDR3. Germline V gives CDR1 LNHDA, CDR2 SQIVND (reference sequence). This CDR3 is CASSPRSGGVTDTQYF. For the CDR3, the DNA is TGTGCCAGTAGCCCCCGGAGCGGGGGGGTCACAGATACGCAGTATTTT.

This chain links TRBV9 with TRBJ2-1; maybe TRBD1 (8 bases). Trimming cost V 5 bases and J 7 bases, with 16 bases left between them. The CDR3 sequence is 14 residues long. The V gene's germline CDR1 is SGDLS and CDR2 YYNGEE. For the CDR3, the DNA is TGTGCCAGCAGGGCCGGACAGGGAGGGAATGAGCAGTTCTTC. It is translated as CASRAGQGGNEQFF.

This clone is a singleton in its sample. The chain recombines TRBV10-1 with TRBJ2-2; 7 nucleotides line up with TRBD1. J lost 7 bases, V lost 7 bases, and 21 bases had no gene match. Germline V gene data show CDR1 as WNHNN and CDR2 as SYGVQD (reference sequence). The CDR3 is made up of 18 amino acids. CDR3 nucleotides: TGCGCCAGCAACTCGCGTATAGGGGGCGGACCTCAGGGCGGGGAGCTGTTTTTT. Its translation: CASNSRIGGGPQGGELFF.

V and J are TRBV19 and TRBJ2-7; D is possibly TRBD1 (6 bases). Germline CDR1 and CDR2: LNHDA and SQIVND (reference sequence). Trimming cost V 3 bases and J 1 base, with 10 bases left between them. This CDR3 is 14 amino acids long. CDR3 protein: CASSIHQGSYEQYF. As DNA, the CDR3 is TGTGCCAGTAGTATTCACCAGGGGTCCTACGAGCAGTACTTC. Using reference TRBV19 and TRBJ2-7 for the parts outside the CDR3, the full variable domain is DGGITQSPKYLFRKEGQNVTLSCEQNLNHDAMYWYRQDPGQGLRLIYYSQIVNDFQKGDIAEGYSVSREKKESFPLTVTSAQKNPTAFYLCASSIHQGSYEQYFGPGTRLTVT.

V is TRBV19 and J is TRBJ2-3, with TRBD2 matching over 8 bases. Germline CDR1 is LNHDA and CDR2 is SQIVND (reference sequence). V was pared by 3 bases and J by 1 base, with 15 bases of the junction left unmatched. There are 19 residues in the CDR3. CDR3 region: CASSIYREGQRLGTDTQYF. As DNA, the CDR3 is TGTGCCAGTAGTATTTACCGGGAGGGCCAAAGGCTGGGCACAGATACGCAGTATTTT.

The chain couples TRBV18 to TRBJ2-3; D not certain. V was pared by 1 base and J by 6 bases, with 5 bases between. Germline-derived CDR1 and CDR2 are KGHSH and LQKENI. The CDR3 has 12 residues. For the CDR3, the DNA is TGTGCCAGCTCACCACTCCTGGATACGCAGTATTTT. As protein: CASSPLLDTQYF.

This chain uses TRBV15 with TRBJ2-7, with 7 bases matching TRBD2. The CDR3 extends over 13 amino acids. V lost 0 bases to trimming and J lost 9 bases; unmatched junction nucleotides: 5. Germline CDR1 and CDR2: LNHNV and YYDKDF (reference sequence). In DNA form, the CDR3 reads TGTGCCACCAGCAGAGATGGGGAGGGTTGGCAGTACTTC. Translation gives CATSRDGEGWQYF. Based on the CDR3 plus reference TRBV15 and TRBJ2-7, the full variable domain is DAMVIQNPRYQVTQFGKPVTLSCSQTLNHNVMYWYQQKSSQAPKLLFHYYDKDFNNEADTPDNFQSRRPNTSFCFLDIRSPGLGDTAMYLCATSRDGEGWQYFGPGTRLTVT.

V and J are TRBV5-1 and TRBJ2-3; TRBD1 agrees at 8 bases. Per germline, CDR1 SGHRS and CDR2 YFSETQ. The V gene end was trimmed by 4 bases and the J gene end by 4 bases; junction bases not matched to a gene: 5. This CDR3 is built from 14 residues. CDR3: CASSRDRGADTQYF. CDR3 DNA: TGCGCCAGCAGCAGAGACAGGGGCGCAGATACGCAGTATTTT.